One T cell receptor (beta chain) is described in this entry. The antigen it recognizes is unknown. No base quality values were provided; no much bigger clone lies one nucleotide off. Healthy controls were 37 blood donors whose buffy coats came from the Finnish Red Cross blood service. All TCR-sequenced material derived from peripheral blood: patient blood samples and healthy donor buffy coats. Peripheral blood mononuclear cells were isolated by Ficoll-Hypaque gradient centrifugation. Magnetic purification was used to isolate CD4+ cells from the buffy coats of the healthy controls. The Gentra Puregene Cell and Tissue kit was used to extract genomic DNA, and a Qubit 2.0 fluorometer was used to measure the amount of genomic DNA. These data come from a study of STAT5B mutations in CD4+ large granular lymphocyte leukemia (dated by TCRdb to 2021 to 2024). Turning to the overall study: Among healthy controls, the CDR3 'QG' motif was associated with a particular HLA allele. Flow cytometry performed on FACSCanto II or FACSVerse showed that the purified fractions had more than 95% purity among lymphocytes. TCRbeta repertoires of CD4+ T-cell large granular lymphocyte leukemia patients were compared with those of healthy blood donors.

On the study overall, not on this receptor specifically: Greater clonality appeared to be present in CD4-sorted patient repertoires than in healthy CD4+ repertoires, and the difference was retained after the putative leukemic clones were removed. TRBV06-family usage was enriched among the top patient clones (8/27) compared with healthy controls (2/35). The data were not HLA-matched, and the higher clonality in CD4+ T-LGLL than in CD8+ T-LGLL could be due to the relatively small sample size. Main leukemic clonotypes were private to each patient, although under 30% appeared at low frequency in other patients' non-leukemic repertoires.

The junction shows trimming of 1 base on V and 2 bases on J, plus 5 bases between the germline ends. The CDR3 runs 13 amino acids, cysteine and phenylalanine included. Just the 39-base CDR3 DNA is kept, in frame starting at base 1. CDR1 MNHEY and CDR2 SVGAGI were looked up in the germline V gene. The immunoSEQ assay at survey resolution was used to sequence TCRbeta rearrangements from genomic DNA. Concerning the study's data processing: A lowest detectable productive clonotype frequency of 2.59 x 10-5 was observed in the TCR sequencing data. Only productive TCRbeta rearrangements, defined as complete and in-frame sequences, were included in the analyses. Sample clonality was computed as Simpson clonality in the immunoSEQ Analyzer version 3.0. Based on frequency, clones were grouped as very rare, small, medium, large (1-20%) or hyperexpanded (>20%). Generation probabilities were estimated with OLGA 1.2.3, V-gene circos plots were generated with VDJtools, specificities were searched for in VDJdb, and CDR3 motifs were identified with GLIPH. TCRdb stores this immuneACCESS table with in-frame sequences only. Part of the clones is absent; in the studies checked, under half of the shortfall reflects unresolved V genes, and no reason is known for the rest. That table gives V, J and clone size, and the DNA gave D and trimming. This sample has about 21,000 clones in its table, and over 70% of those were observed once. Of the sample, approximately 4.1% is held by the ten largest clones.

The sequence joins TRBV6-5 to TRBJ1-2; a tentative D match to TRBD1 spans 5 bases. The receptor's source is a human donor in good health. The sample taken for sequencing was CD4+ T cells from blood buffy coats. Here is the DNA: TGTGCCAGCAGTTACTGGGGGAACTATGGCTACACCTTC. It specifies CASSYWGNYGYTF.